Shown below are 2 T cell receptor beta chains from a single sample sequenced in a study of T cells in localized non-small cell lung cancer (dated by TCRdb to 2018 to 2020). Library method: the immunoSEQ multiplex PCR assay. TCRdb took this table from immuneACCESS and kept in-frame rearrangements with V and J called. Such tables lack part of the clones; where checked against another copy, unresolved V genes explain under half of the gap, and the rest is unexplained. The sample records roughly 21,000 clones, 65% to 85% of which are singletons. The ten largest make up 2% to 3% of the sample. The specimen comprised peripheral blood, sampled before any cancer treatment. All receptors derive from a man between 40 and 69 years old with stage I lung adenocarcinoma.

The genes are TRBV5-4 and TRBJ2-3, with 8 bases aligning to TRBD2. CDR3 length: 16 amino acids. Losses at the gene ends were 4 bases for V and 2 bases for J; bases not matched to a gene: 9. The germline gives CDR1 SGHNT, CDR2 YYREEE (reference sequence). The DNA of the CDR3 is TGTGCCAGCAGCCCGGGAAGCGGGAGTCCCACAGATACGCAGTATTTT. Translated, it gives CASSPGSGSPTDTQYF.

V and J are TRBV15 and TRBJ2-5; D is perhaps TRBD1 or TRBD2 (5 bases each). The germline CDR1 and CDR2 sequences are LNHNV and YYDKDF (reference sequence). The CDR3 loop spans 14 amino acids. Trimming cost V 1 base and J 5 bases, with 11 bases left between them. CDR3 nucleotide sequence: TGTGCCACCAGCAGAGTAGGGTGGGGGGAGACCCAGTACTTC. It translates to CATSRVGWGETQYF.